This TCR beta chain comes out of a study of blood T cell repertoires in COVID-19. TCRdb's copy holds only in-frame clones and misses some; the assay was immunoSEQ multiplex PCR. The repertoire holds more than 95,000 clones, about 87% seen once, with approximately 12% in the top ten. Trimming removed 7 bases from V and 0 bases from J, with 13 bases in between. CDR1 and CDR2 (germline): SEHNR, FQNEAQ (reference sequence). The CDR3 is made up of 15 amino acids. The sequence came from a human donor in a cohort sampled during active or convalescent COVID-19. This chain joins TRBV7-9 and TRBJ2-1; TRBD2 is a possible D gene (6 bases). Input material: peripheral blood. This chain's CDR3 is CASMVGGSSYNEQFF. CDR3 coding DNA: TGTGCCAGCATGGTAGGAGGGTCCTCCTACAATGAGCAGTTCTTC.